This T cell receptor beta chain derives from a study of blood T cell repertoires in COVID-19. The overall study: COVID-19 samples, acute and convalescent, were from the United States, Italy and Spain. From T cells, B-cell-depleted T cells, or PBMCs came the material, which was cDNA or gDNA.

In germline, CDR1 is SEHNR, CDR2 FQNEAQ (reference sequence). This CDR3 has 13 amino acids. Trimming pared 0 bases from V and 10 bases from J, leaving 10 bases between. Per the original methods: For nucleated cells, counts were estimated from reference gene primer amplification. Measured with immunoSEQ multiplex PCR; TCRdb has only the in-frame clones, and not every one. V, J and clone size are those of that table, while D and trimming were read from the DNA. The data show over 200,000 clones, approximately 90% seen once. The V and J genes are TRBV7-9 and TRBJ2-1; the D gene is possibly TRBD2 (6 bases). The sequenced sample consisted of peripheral blood. The sequence came from a middle-aged man with acute or convalescent COVID-19. CDR3 in DNA: TGTGCCAGCAGCTTAGCGGAGGGTTGGGAGCAGTTCTTC. Translating gives CASSLAEGWEQFF.